The 19 T cell receptor beta chains below come from one sample, sequenced in a study of blood T cell repertoires in COVID-19. Repertoires were generated with immunoSEQ multiplex PCR, while TCRdb's copy carries only in-frame clones and drops some. The table records over 250,000 clones, 88% of them present only once. Sequencing used peripheral blood. These receptors came from a man between 60 and 70 years old who had recovered from COVID-19.

This rearrangement joins TRBV27 to TRBJ1-5, with D maybe TRBD1 (5 bases). CDR1 and CDR2 (germline): MNHEY, SMNVEV (reference sequence). The CDR3 contains 14 residues. V lost 6 bases to trimming and J lost 3 bases, with 12 bases between them. This chain's CDR3 is CASRGGFNNQPQHF. In DNA, the CDR3 is TGTGCCAGCAGGGGGGGGTTTAACAATCAGCCCCAGCATTTT.

This rearrangement joins TRBV6-6 to TRBJ2-6; 9 bases line up with TRBD1. Germline V CDR1 and CDR2: MNHNY, SVGAGI (reference sequence). CDR3 length: 17 amino acids. The ends lost 5 bases at V and 2 bases at J; junction bases unmatched: 7. CDR3 coding DNA: TGTGCCAGCAGTCCTGGACAGGGGCAAGCTGGGGCCAACGTCCTGACTTTC. Its translation: CASSPGQGQAGANVLTF.

This sequence joins TRBV21-1 and TRBJ1-6; the table's D gene call, TRBD1, was not cross checked with the DNA. TRBV21-1 is tagged as a pseudogene. The CDR3 spans 17 residues. The CDR3 protein is CASSKDGTGRANSPLHF. Written as DNA, the CDR3 is TGTGCCAGCAGCAAAGATGGGACAGGGAGGGCAAATTCACCCCTCCACTTT.

The chain joins TRBV10-1 to TRBJ2-3; the D gene is possibly TRBD1 (5 bases). This CDR3 spans 13 amino acids. Trimming cost V 6 bases and J 4 bases, with 11 bases left between them. CDR1 and CDR2 from the germline V gene are WNHNN and SYGVQD (reference sequence). Here the CDR3 reads CASSPLGADTQYF. The CDR3 coding sequence is TGCGCCAGCAGCCCGTTAGGGGCAGATACGCAGTATTTT.

V and J are TRBV18 and TRBJ1-4, with D hard to call. Between the trimmed V and J ends, which lost 0 bases and 1 base, there was a span of 6 bases. CDR1 is KGHSH, CDR2 LQKENI, per germline. This CDR3 is built from 15 residues. The CDR3 region is CASSPPPVTNEKLFF. The CDR3 DNA reads TGTGCCAGCTCACCACCCCCGGTAACTAATGAAAAACTGTTTTTT.

This chain connects TRBV6-5 to TRBJ2-1; tentative D call: TRBD2 (5 bases). CDR1 is MNHEY and CDR2 is SVGAGI in the germline V gene. CDR3 length: 11 residues. V was clipped by 6 bases and J by 12 bases, with 12 bases between them. The CDR3 protein is CASRYLRVQFF. CDR3 DNA sequence: TGTGCCAGCAGATATTTGCGGGTGCAGTTCTTC.

This chain joins TRBV6-1 and TRBJ2-4, with 12 bases identical to TRBD1. Per germline, CDR1 MNHNS and CDR2 SASEGT. The J segment lost 3 bases and the V segment lost 4 bases, leaving 10 bases of the junction unmatched. The CDR3 has 18 residues. CDR3 residues: CASSALSGTGGGKNIQYF. The CDR3 DNA sequence: TGTGCCAGCAGTGCGCTGTCCGGGACAGGGGGCGGCAAAAACATTCAGTACTTC.

The chain is built from TRBV2 and TRBJ1-4; possibly TRBD1 for D (5 bases). The CDR3 is 17 amino acids. The V gene lost 8 bases and the J gene lost 0 bases, with 19 bases spanning the gap. Looked up from germline, CDR1 is SNHLY and CDR2 is FYNNEI. The CDR3 DNA sequence: TGTGCCAGCCTCGGTAGGAAGCAGGGTCCAACTAATGAAAAACTGTTTTTT. It codes for CASLGRKQGPTNEKLFF.

The CDR3 spells CASTATGIESYGYTF. The CDR3 DNA reads as TGTGCCAGCACCGCGACAGGGATTGAGAGCTATGGCTACACCTTC. The chain joins TRBV6-6 to TRBJ1-2, with 7 bases that match TRBD1. With 7 bases clipped from V and 4 bases from J, the junction kept 12 bases outside the gene matches. The length of the CDR3 is 15 residues. CDR1 is MNHNY and CDR2 is SVGAGI in the germline V gene (reference sequence).

CDR3 coding DNA: TGTGCCAGCAGCCCGCTAGCGGGGGTACTGAACGAGCAGTACTTC. It encodes CASSPLAGVLNEQYF. The V call is TRBV27, the J call TRBJ2-7; TRBD2 matches 10 bases. Germline assignment: CDR1 MNHEY and CDR2 SMNVEV (reference sequence). The ends lost 6 bases at V and 5 bases at J; junction bases unmatched: 10. This CDR3 has 15 residues.

The genes are TRBV6-2 or TRBV6-3 and TRBJ2-7; TRBD1 agrees at 7 bases. Trimming removed 0 bases from V and 1 base from J; junction bases left unmatched: 3. The germline gives CDR1 MNHEY, CDR2 SVGEGT. The CDR3 sequence is 15 residues long. CDR3 DNA sequence: TGTGCCAGCAGTTACTCCGGGACAGCGTCCTACGAGCAGTACTTC. Translation: CASSYSGTASYEQYF.

The V gene is TRBV11-3, the J gene TRBJ1-4; D is undetermined. The CDR3 consists of 13 residues. Germline V lookup: CDR1 SGHNT, CDR2 YENEEA. V dropped 0 bases and J dropped 15 bases, with 14 bases sitting between them. As DNA, the CDR3 is TGTGCCAGCAGCTTAGATCCCCGGGGAACGTTGTTTTTT. Translation gives CASSLDPRGTLFF.

The V and J genes are TRBV6-5 and TRBJ1-5, with D unclear. Germline CDR1 reads MNHEY; CDR2 reads SVGAGI. Trimming removed 5 bases from V and 5 bases from J, with 10 bases in between. The CDR3 spans 13 residues. The CDR3 here is CASSQTQYQPQHF. The CDR3 DNA follows: TGTGCCAGCAGTCAAACACAGTATCAGCCCCAGCATTTT.

The CDR3 sequence is CASSTSGGASTGELFF. Written as DNA, the CDR3 is TGTGCCAGTAGTACGAGCGGGGGGGCAAGCACCGGGGAGCTGTTTTTT. This sequence joins TRBV19 and TRBJ2-2; the match to TRBD2 covers 10 bases. The J segment lost 4 bases and the V segment lost 4 bases, leaving 6 bases of the junction unmatched. This CDR3 has 16 amino acids. Germline lookup yields CDR1 LNHDA and CDR2 SQIVND (reference sequence).

The chain carries TRBV5-4 and TRBJ1-1; D is possibly TRBD1 (6 bases). The CDR3 is 13 amino acids. V was shortened by 5 bases and J by 5 bases, with 13 bases between the two germline ends. From germline, CDR1 is SGHNT and CDR2 YYREEE (reference sequence). The CDR3 spells CASSPTGWTEAFF. The DNA of the CDR3 is TGTGCCAGCAGTCCAACAGGGTGGACTGAAGCTTTCTTT.

The rearrangement joins TRBV5-1 to TRBJ2-7; 8 nucleotides match TRBD1. Germline trimming cut 4 bases from V and 8 bases from J; bases unmatched to any gene: 14. This CDR3 contains 15 residues. The V gene's germline CDR1 is SGHRS and CDR2 YFSETQ. CDR3 sequence (DNA): TGCGCCAGCAGCGTCGCAGGGGGCCCTGGGGGGAAGCAGTACTTC. Amino acids: CASSVAGGPGGKQYF. The full variable domain, in which reference TRBV5-1 and TRBJ2-7 provide the parts outside the CDR3, is KAGVTQTPRYLIKTRGQQVTLSCSPISGHRSVSWYQQTPGQGLQFLFEYFSETQRNKGNFPGRFSGRQFSNSRSEMNVSTLELGDSALYLCASSVAGGPGGKQYFGPGTRLTVT.

This clone was observed once. This chain connects TRBV9 to TRBJ2-7; 9 nucleotides align to TRBD1. The CDR3 covers 12 residues. Trimming cost V 5 bases and J 5 bases; bases outside gene matches: 2. The germline V gene has CDR1 SGDLS and CDR2 YYNGEE. In DNA form, the CDR3 reads TGTGCCAGCAGGGGACAGGGAAACGAGCAGTACTTC. It is translated as CASRGQGNEQYF.

The chain recombines TRBV19 with TRBJ1-5; D call uncertain. CDR1 is LNHDA, CDR2 SQIVND, per germline (reference sequence). The CDR3 runs to 12 residues. Trimming took off 4 bases at V and 7 bases at J, with 8 bases between the two ends. The CDR3 loop reads CASSTFRQPQHF. The CDR3 nucleotides read TGTGCCAGTAGTACATTTAGACAGCCCCAGCATTTT. Full variable domain (remainder filled in from reference TRBV19 and TRBJ1-5): DGGITQSPKYLFRKEGQNVTLSCEQNLNHDAMYWYRQDPGQGLRLIYYSQIVNDFQKGDIAEGYSVSREKKESFPLTVTSAQKNPTAFYLCASSTFRQPQHFGDGTRLSIL.

The CDR3: CASSLARQYSNQPQHF. The CDR3, as DNA: TGTGCCAGCAGCTTAGCCCGACAATATAGCAATCAGCCCCAGCATTTT. The chain joins TRBV7-8 to TRBJ1-5; D remains unclear. The CDR3 contains 16 residues. Between the trimmed V and J ends, which lost 0 bases and 0 bases, there was a span of 9 bases. The germline CDR1 and CDR2 sequences are SGHVS and FQNEAQ.